What follows describes a single TCR beta chain. This sample stems from a study of shared clonotypes between healthy human individuals. Turning to the study itself: The study enrolled a couple of women and three men aged 18 to 49.

The CDR3 is 14 amino acids. V dropped 2 bases and J dropped 10; count of bases not matched to a gene: 8. Germline CDR1 is SGHRS and CDR2 is YFSETQ. Sequencing used immunoSEQ multiplex PCR; TCRdb keeps in-frame clones, though not all of them. The table lists a few hundred thousand clones, less than 98% of them singletons. The specimen sequenced was naive CD4+ T cells sorted from blood. Subset given: CD45RA+ positively selected. The sequence came from a woman aged 25-40 years in good health. The chain uses TRBV5-1 and TRBJ2-1, with 8 bases fitting TRBD2. CDR3 DNA sequence: TGCGCCAGCAGCTTCCCAGCGGGAGAGGGGGAGCAGTTCTTC. It specifies CASSFPAGEGEQFF.